Given below is one T cell receptor (beta chain) in context. Its binding antigen is unknown. No clone much larger than this one lies a single base away; base qualities are absent. The collaborating institutions used their own protocols to collect whole blood in K2EDTA tubes. Collaborator samples were shipped for TCRbeta analysis as frozen whole blood, isolated PBMCs, or DNA extracted from either sample type. The immunoSEQ Assay, a bias-controlled multiplex PCR, was used to amplify TCRbeta CDR3 regions from genomic DNA. Regarding the original processing steps: The number of nucleated cells in each sample was estimated from the amplification of reference gene primers within the assay. To quantify the absolute abundance of each unique TCRbeta CDR3 rearrangement, sequence reads were collapsed and filtered. For each sample, productive Simpson clonality was calculated as the square root of Simpson's diversity index across productive rearrangements. TCRdb stores this immuneACCESS table with in-frame sequences only. Part of the clones is absent; in the studies checked, under half of the shortfall reflects unresolved V genes, and no reason is known for the rest. V, J and clone size are taken as reported in that table, and D and trimming were inferred from the DNA itself. In all, the sample holds roughly 80,000 clones, and about four fifths of those were seen once. The top ten constitute around 9.7% of the sample.

This sample stems from a study of blood T cell repertoires in COVID-19 (dated by TCRdb to about 2020). For the study in its entirety: Samples covering the acute and convalescent phases of COVID-19 were provided by collaborators in the United States, Italy and Spain. The material from the prospective study consisted of cDNA or gDNA derived from T cells, B-cell-depleted T cells, or PBMCs. The dataset comprised deeply sampled blood TCRbeta repertoires from subjects exposed to, actively infected with, or recovered from COVID-19. The repertoires were released in a freely available public database intended as a resource for research on the immune response to SARS-CoV-2. The samples were drawn from two sources: the first 160 participants of the ongoing ImmuneRACE study, and 1,254 subjects contributed by 6 global collaborators. Sample metadata almost always included a de-identified subject ID, COVID-19 status, age in years and sex. Where available, HLA class I and class II types were taken from metadata supplied by the sample provider and were not determined by assay-based typing.

Broader findings and caveats from the paper: How much clinical and demographic metadata was included differed by source and by participant, and the metadata was provided uncurated.

The CDR3 contains 18 residues, cysteine and phenylalanine counted. Here the CDR3 DNA is all that survives: 54 bases in frame from base 1. At the junction V is shortened by 6 bases and J by 1 base, with 22 bases in between. CDR1 and CDR2 are read off the germline V gene as SGHTA and FQGNSA. The sample was peripheral blood. The sequence links TRBV7-2 to TRBJ2-1; matching of 6 bases hints at TRBD2 as the D gene. The clonotype was recovered from a human donor in a cohort sampled during active COVID-19. The CDR3 has the sequence CASSMRGRGLPSYNEQFF. The DNA sequence is TGTGCCAGCAGTATGAGGGGTCGGGGGTTACCTTCCTACAATGAGCAGTTCTTC.